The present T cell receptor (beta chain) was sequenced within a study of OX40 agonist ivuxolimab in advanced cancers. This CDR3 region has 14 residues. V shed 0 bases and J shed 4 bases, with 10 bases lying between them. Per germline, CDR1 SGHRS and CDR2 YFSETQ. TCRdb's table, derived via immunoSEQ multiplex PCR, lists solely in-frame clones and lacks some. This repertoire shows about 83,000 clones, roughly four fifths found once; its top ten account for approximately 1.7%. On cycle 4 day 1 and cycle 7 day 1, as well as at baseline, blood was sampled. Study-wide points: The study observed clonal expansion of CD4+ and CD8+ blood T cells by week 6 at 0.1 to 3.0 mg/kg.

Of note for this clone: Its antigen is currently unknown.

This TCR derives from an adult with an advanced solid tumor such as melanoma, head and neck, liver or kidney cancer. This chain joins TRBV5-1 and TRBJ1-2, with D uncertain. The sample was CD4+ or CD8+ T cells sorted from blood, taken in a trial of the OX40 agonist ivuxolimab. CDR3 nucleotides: TGCGCCAGCAGCTTGGGGCAGGCCGCCTATGGCTACACCTTC. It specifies CASSLGQAAYGYTF. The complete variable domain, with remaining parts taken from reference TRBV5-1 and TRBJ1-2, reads KAGVTQTPRYLIKTRGQQVTLSCSPISGHRSVSWYQQTPGQGLQFLFEYFSETQRNKGNFPGRFSGRQFSNSRSEMNVSTLELGDSALYLCASSLGQAAYGYTFGSGTRLTVV.